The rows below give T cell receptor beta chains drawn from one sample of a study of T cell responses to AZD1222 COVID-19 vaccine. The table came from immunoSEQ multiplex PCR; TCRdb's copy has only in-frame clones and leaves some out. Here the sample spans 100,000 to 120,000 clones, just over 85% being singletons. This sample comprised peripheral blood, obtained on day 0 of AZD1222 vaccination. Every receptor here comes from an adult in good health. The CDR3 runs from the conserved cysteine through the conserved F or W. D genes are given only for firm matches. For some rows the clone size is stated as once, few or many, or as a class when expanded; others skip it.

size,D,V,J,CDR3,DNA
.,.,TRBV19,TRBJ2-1,CASTTKVGGPSGNEQFF,TGTGCCAGTACCACGAAGGTCGGCGGGCCCTCTGGCAATGAGCAGTTCTTC
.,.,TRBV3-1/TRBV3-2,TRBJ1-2,CASRSWNYGYTF,TGTGCCAGCAGAAGTTGGAACTATGGCTACACCTTC
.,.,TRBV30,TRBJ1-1,CAWSRQQNTEAFF,TGTGCCTGGAGCCGGCAGCAAAACACTGAAGCTTTCTTT
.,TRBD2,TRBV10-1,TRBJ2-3,CASSEMGAGGLDTQYF,TGCGCCAGCAGTGAGATGGGAGCGGGGGGGCTGGATACGCAGTATTTT
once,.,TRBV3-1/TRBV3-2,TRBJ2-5,CASSGGRRQETQYF,TGTGCCAGCAGCGGGGGGCGGCGCCAAGAGACCCAGTACTTC
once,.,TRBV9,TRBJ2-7,CASSVGGEPYEQYF,TGTGCCAGCAGCGTAGGAGGTGAACCCTACGAGCAGTACTTC
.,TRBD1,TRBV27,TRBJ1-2,CASKGQGGLGYTF,TGTGCCAGCAAAGGACAGGGCGGACTAGGCTACACCTTC
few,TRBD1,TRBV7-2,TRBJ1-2,CASSPVGDRVYGYTF,TGTGCCAGCAGCCCGGTGGGGGACAGGGTTTATGGCTACACCTTC
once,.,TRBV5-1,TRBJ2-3,CASSFGSSTDTQYF,TGCGCCAGCAGCTTCGGGTCTAGCACAGATACGCAGTATTTT
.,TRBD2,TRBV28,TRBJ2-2,CASSSAGMNTGELFF,TGTGCCAGCAGCTCAGCGGGGATGAACACCGGGGAGCTGTTTTTT
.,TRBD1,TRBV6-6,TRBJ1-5,CASSTTGGNQPQHF,TGTGCCAGCAGTACTACAGGGGGGAATCAGCCCCAGCATTTT
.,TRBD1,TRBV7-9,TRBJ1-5,CASGTAMNQPQHF,TGTGCCAGCGGGACAGCGATGAATCAGCCCCAGCATTTT
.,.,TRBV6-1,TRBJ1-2,CASSEAVGGGRGYTF,TGTGCCAGCAGTGAAGCGGTAGGGGGTGGTCGTGGCTACACCTTC
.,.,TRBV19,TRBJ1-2,CASSMGPVTRGPRYGYTF,TGTGCCAGTAGTATGGGGCCTGTAACCAGGGGCCCCAGGTATGGCTACACCTTC
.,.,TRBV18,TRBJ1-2,CASSPLEGYYTF,TGTGCCAGCTCACCACTAGAGGGGTACTACACCTTC
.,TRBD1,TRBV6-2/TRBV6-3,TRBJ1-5,CASSPFTGVGQPQHF,TGTGCCAGCAGTCCATTTACAGGGGTTGGACAGCCCCAGCATTTT
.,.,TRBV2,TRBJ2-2,CASSEVIPNTGELFF,TGTGCCAGCAGTGAAGTTATACCGAACACCGGGGAGCTGTTTTTT
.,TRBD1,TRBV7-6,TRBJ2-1,CASSYGAGGRDEQFF,TGTGCCAGCAGCTACGGCGCAGGGGGCAGGGATGAGCAGTTCTTC
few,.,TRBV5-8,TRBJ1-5,CASSSVQYSNQPQHF,TGTGCCAGCAGCTCAGTCCAGTATAGCAATCAGCCCCAGCATTTT
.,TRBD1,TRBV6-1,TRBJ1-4,CASSEARVFGTGDEKLFF,TGTGCCAGCAGTGAAGCCCGTGTATTCGGGACAGGCGATGAAAAACTGTTTTTT
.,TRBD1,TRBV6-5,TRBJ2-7,CATRTGSDFYEQYF,TGTGCCACCCGGACAGGGAGCGACTTCTACGAGCAGTACTTC
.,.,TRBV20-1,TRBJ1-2,CSASRGEGYTF,TGCAGTGCTAGCCGGGGGGAGGGCTACACCTTC
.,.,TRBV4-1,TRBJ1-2,CASSQDSLFGSYTF,TGCGCCAGCAGCCAAGACAGCCTCTTCGGGAGCTACACCTTC
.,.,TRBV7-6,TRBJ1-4,CASSSNGEKLFF,TGTGCCAGCAGCTCTAATGGGGAAAAACTGTTTTTT
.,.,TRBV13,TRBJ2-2,CASSFLSLGKIANTGELFF,TGTGCCAGCAGTTTTCTCTCCCTTGGCAAGATAGCGAACACCGGGGAGCTGTTTTTT
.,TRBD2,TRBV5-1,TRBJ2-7,CASSLDQPGGEQYF,TGCGCCAGCAGCTTGGACCAACCGGGGGGCGAGCAGTACTTC
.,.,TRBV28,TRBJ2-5,CASSKAGTERTETQYF,TGTGCCAGCAGTAAAGCCGGGACGGAGAGAACAGAGACCCAGTACTTC
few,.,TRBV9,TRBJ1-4,CASSVSDRSGAREKLFF,TGTGCCAGCAGCGTATCCGACAGGAGCGGGGCGCGGGAAAAACTGTTTTTT
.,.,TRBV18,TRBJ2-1,CASSPANSGGLRPPDQFF,TGTGCCAGCTCACCAGCCAATTCGGGGGGCCTCCGCCCTCCGGACCAGTTCTTC
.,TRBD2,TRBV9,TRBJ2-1,CASSAPRATTGLAVYNEQFF,TGTGCCAGCAGCGCCCCCAGGGCAACCACGGGACTAGCGGTTTACAATGAGCAGTTCTTC
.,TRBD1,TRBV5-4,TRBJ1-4,CASSRTGAGEKLFF,TGTGCCAGCAGCCGGACAGGGGCCGGTGAAAAACTGTTTTTT
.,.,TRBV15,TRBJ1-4,CATSSGLYRNEKLFF,TGTGCCACCAGCAGCGGGCTCTACCGTAATGAAAAACTGTTTTTT
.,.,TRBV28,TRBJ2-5,CASTRDLGGGETQYF,TGTGCCAGCACCCGAGACCTGGGGGGCGGAGAGACCCAGTACTTC
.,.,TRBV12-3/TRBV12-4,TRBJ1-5,CASSPGDNQPQHF,TGTGCCAGCAGCCCAGGGGATAATCAGCCCCAGCATTTT
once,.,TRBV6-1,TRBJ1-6,CASSEDVVDYPLHF,TGTGCCAGCAGTGAAGATGTGGTAGACTACCCCCTCCACTTT
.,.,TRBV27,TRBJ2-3,CASGTPSTDTQYF,TGTGCCAGTGGGACACCGAGCACAGATACGCAGTATTTT
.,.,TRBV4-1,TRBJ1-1,CASSQAAGRAEAFF,TGCGCCAGCAGCCAAGCGGCAGGGAGGGCTGAAGCTTTCTTT
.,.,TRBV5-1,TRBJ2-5,CASSLVALYQETQYF,TGCGCCAGCAGCTTGGTGGCCCTGTACCAAGAGACCCAGTACTTC
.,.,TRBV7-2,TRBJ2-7,CASTEDYEQYF,TGTGCCAGCACCGAGGACTACGAGCAGTACTTC
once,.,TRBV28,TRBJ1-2,CASSLGGGVYGYTF,TGTGCCAGCAGTCTTGGGGGGGGCGTCTATGGCTACACCTTC
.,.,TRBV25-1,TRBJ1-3,CASSESGTSGNTIYF,TGTGCCAGCAGTGAATCCGGCACCTCTGGAAACACCATATATTTT
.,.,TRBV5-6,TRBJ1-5,CASSYGGAGNQPQHF,TGTGCCAGCAGCTATGGGGGGGCTGGTAATCAGCCCCAGCATTTT
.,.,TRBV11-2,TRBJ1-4,CASSTRVTNEKLFF,TGTGCCAGCAGCACCAGGGTCACTAATGAAAAACTGTTTTTT
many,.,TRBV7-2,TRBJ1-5,CASSLMNQVGQPQHF,TGTGCCAGCAGCTTAATGAATCAGGTTGGGCAGCCCCAGCATTTT
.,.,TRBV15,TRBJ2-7,CATSRDRGPYEQYF,TGTGCCACCAGCAGAGACAGGGGCCCCTACGAGCAGTACTTC
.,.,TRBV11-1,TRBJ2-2,CASSFHRRVGGELFF,TGTGCCAGCAGCTTCCACCGCCGGGTTGGCGGGGAGCTGTTTTTT
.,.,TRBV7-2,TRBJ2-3,CASSLNPTDTQYF,TGTGCCAGCAGCTTAAACCCGACAGATACGCAGTATTTT
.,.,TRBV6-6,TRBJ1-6,CASSPGGQGSPLHF,TGTGCCAGCAGCCCGGGGGGTCAAGGCTCACCCCTCCACTTT
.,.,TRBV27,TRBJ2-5,CASSQTWQNQETQYF,TGTGCCAGCAGCCAAACGTGGCAGAACCAAGAGACCCAGTACTTC
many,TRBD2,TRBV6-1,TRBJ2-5,CASSELAGGPQETQYF,TGTGCCAGCAGTGAACTAGCGGGGGGTCCCCAAGAGACCCAGTACTTC
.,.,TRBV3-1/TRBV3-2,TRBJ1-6,CASSQSEKRSPLHF,TGTGCCAGCAGCCAATCTGAAAAGCGTTCACCCCTCCACTTT
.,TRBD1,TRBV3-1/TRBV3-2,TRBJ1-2,CASSHQGASNGYTF,TGTGCCAGCAGCCACCAGGGGGCGAGCAATGGCTACACCTTC
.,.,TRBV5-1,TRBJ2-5,CASSFIRGGETQYF,TGCGCCAGCAGCTTCATCAGGGGAGGGGAGACCCAGTACTTC